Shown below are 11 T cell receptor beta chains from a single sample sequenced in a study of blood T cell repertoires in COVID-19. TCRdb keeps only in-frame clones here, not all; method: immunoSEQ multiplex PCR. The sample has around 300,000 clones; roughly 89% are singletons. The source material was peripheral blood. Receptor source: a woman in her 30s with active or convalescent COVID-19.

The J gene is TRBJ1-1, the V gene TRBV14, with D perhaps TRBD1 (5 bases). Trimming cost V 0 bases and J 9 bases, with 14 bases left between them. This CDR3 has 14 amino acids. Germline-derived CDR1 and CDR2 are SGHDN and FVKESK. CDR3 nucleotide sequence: TGTGCCAGCAGCCAAGAAGTACGGGGGATGAAAGCTTTCTTT. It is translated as CASSQEVRGMKAFF.

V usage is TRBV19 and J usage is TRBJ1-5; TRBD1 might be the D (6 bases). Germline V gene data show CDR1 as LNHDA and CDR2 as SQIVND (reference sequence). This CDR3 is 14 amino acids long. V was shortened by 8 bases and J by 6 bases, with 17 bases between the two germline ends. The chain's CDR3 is CASSSGAVSQPQHF. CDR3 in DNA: TGTGCCAGTTCTTCAGGGGCCGTAAGTCAGCCCCAGCATTTT.

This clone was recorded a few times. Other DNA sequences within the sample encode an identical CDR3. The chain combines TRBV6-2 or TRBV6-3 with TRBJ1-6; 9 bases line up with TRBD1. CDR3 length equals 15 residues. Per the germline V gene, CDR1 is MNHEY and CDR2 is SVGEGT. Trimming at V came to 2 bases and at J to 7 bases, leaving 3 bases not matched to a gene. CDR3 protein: CASSYPGQGNSPLHF. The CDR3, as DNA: TGTGCCAGCAGTTACCCTGGACAGGGGAATTCACCCCTCCACTTT.

Written as DNA, the CDR3 is TGTGCTAGTGGTTTGGAAAGACTAGCGGGGGGCCCAAACCAAGAGACCCAGTACTTC. Its protein is CASGLERLAGGPNQETQYF. This chain joins TRBV12-5 and TRBJ2-5; TRBD2 aligns across 13 bases. The CDR3 covers 19 residues. Germline V CDR1 and CDR2: LGHNT, FRNRAP. With V trimmed by 1 base and J by 0 bases, 8 bases remained unmatched.

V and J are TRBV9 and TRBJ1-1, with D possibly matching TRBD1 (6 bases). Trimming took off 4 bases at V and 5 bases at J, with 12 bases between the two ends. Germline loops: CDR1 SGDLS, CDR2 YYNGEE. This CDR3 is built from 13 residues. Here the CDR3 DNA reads TGTGCCAGCAGCCCGGACAGCAGGACTGAAGCTTTCTTT. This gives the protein CASSPDSRTEAFF.

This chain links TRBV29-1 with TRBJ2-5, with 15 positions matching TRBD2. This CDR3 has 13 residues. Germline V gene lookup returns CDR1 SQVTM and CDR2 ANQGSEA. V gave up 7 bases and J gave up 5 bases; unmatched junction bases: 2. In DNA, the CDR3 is TGCAGCGCTGGACTAGCGGGGGGGGAGACCCAGTACTTC. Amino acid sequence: CSAGLAGGETQYF.

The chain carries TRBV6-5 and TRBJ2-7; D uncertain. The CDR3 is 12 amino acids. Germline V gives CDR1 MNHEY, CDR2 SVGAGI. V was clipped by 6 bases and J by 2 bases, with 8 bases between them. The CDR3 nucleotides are TGTGCCAGCAGAGCGATCCCCTACGAGCAGTACTTC. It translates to CASRAIPYEQYF.

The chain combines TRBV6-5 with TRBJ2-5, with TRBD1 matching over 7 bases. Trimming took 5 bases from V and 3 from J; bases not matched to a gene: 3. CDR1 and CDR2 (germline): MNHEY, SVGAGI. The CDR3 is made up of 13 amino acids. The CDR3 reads CASSPGTEETQYF. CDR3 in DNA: TGTGCCAGCAGTCCCGGGACAGAAGAGACCCAGTACTTC.

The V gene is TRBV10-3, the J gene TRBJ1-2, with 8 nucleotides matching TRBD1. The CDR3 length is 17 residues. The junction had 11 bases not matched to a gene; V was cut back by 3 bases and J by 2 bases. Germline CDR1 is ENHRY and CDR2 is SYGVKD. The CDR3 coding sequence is TGTGCCATCAGTGACCACTCACGGACAGGGAGCAACTATGGCTACACCTTC. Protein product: CAISDHSRTGSNYGYTF.

The CDR3 bases are TGTGCCAGCAGCTTAAGCCCCGCGGGGGGGGACAATGAGCAGTTCTTC. Translation: CASSLSPAGGDNEQFF. The J gene is TRBJ2-1, the V gene TRBV7-2, with 9 bases matching TRBD2. Per the germline V gene, CDR1 is SGHTA and CDR2 is FQGNSA. J lost 5 bases, V lost 2 bases, and 7 bases had no gene match. CDR3 length: 16 residues.

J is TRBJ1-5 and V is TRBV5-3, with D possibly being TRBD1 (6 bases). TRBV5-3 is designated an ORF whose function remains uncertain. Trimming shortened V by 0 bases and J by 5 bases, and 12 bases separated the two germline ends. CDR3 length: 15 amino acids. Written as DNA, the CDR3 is TGTGCCAGAAGCTTGGCATCGGCAGGGGATCAGCCCCAGCATTTT. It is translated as CARSLASAGDQPQHF.